Detailed here is one TCR beta chain. Its antigen is undetermined. These data originate in a study of T cell repertoires in cytomegalovirus infection. Study context: Public TCR beta signatures provided an indication of both CMV infection and a matching HLA type. Study-level points and caveats: HLA-C-restricted, CMV-specific TCR beta clonotypes were dominant ex vivo.

TCRdb processed the reads anew with MiXCR; each CDR3 protein has one entry. The table records more than 500,000 distinct CDR3 sequences, about 15% of them present only once. CDR1 and CDR2 (germline): MNHNY, SVGAGI (reference sequence). This CDR3 is built from 13 residues. V lost 10 bases, J lost 3 bases, and 6 bases stayed unmatched. The clonotype comes from a human donor in good health (CMV status not recorded). Some clones in this sample may be carry-over from other donors' samples. The sample comprised CD8+ T cells from PBMCs. This chain joins TRBV6-6 and TRBJ1-2, with 9 bases that match TRBD1. The CDR3 protein is CATRDRVDYGYTF. CDR3 bases: TGTGCCACCCGGGACAGGGTGGACTATGGCTACACCTTC.